This T cell receptor beta chain was profiled in a study of OX40 agonist ivuxolimab in advanced cancers. Turning to the study itself: Dose-escalation patients suffered from hepatocellular carcinoma, melanoma, renal cell or head and neck cancer. Study-wide points: Circulating CD4+ and CD8+ T cells showed clonal expansion by week 6 at 0.1 to 3.0 mg/kg. More expanded clones were seen, on average, in CD8+ T cells than in CD4+.

Germline CDR1 SGHTA, CDR2 FQGNSA. The V end was cut by 3 bases, the J end by 4 bases, with 10 bases between. The length of the CDR3 is 15 residues. Profiled with immunoSEQ multiplex PCR; TCRdb holds only in-frame clones, not every one. This repertoire shows just over 50,000 clones, approximately 84% found once; its top ten account for less than 4%. Regarding this clone: Its specificity is unknown.

The specimen was CD4+ or CD8+ T cells sorted from blood, collected in a trial of the OX40 agonist ivuxolimab. This chain links TRBV7-2 with TRBJ1-6; D ambiguous. This clonotype was sampled from an adult with an advanced solid tumor such as melanoma, head and neck, liver or kidney cancer. CDR3 in amino acids: CASSFGSGYNSPLHF. In nucleotides, the CDR3 is TGTGCCAGCAGCTTCGGGTCGGGGTATAATTCACCCCTCCACTTT.